A selection of T cell receptor beta chains follows, all from one sample in a study of T cells of healthy individuals. TCRdb fed the 5' RACE reads into MiXCR, producing one record per CDR3 protein. The data contain 60,000 to 70,000 distinct CDR3 sequences, about 17% of them singletons. The receptor source for this set is a human donor in good health. Each CDR3 is given with its conserved first and last residue. A D gene is named only where the DNA matches it firmly. Clone size is given for some rows only: seen once, a few or many times, or a class if the clone is expanded.

v_gene	len	j_gene	abundance	d_gene	CDR3aa	CDR3nt
TRBV4-2	15	TRBJ2-5	once	-	CASSQGAGQRETQYF	TGTGCCAGCAGCCAAGGGGCTGGACAGAGGGAGACCCAGTACTTC
TRBV9	15	TRBJ1-2	-	-	CASSVDPGSDYGYTF	TGTGCCAGCAGCGTAGACCCCGGGTCGGACTATGGCTACACCTTC
TRBV27	13	TRBJ1-4	-	-	CASSWGGGEKLFF	TGTGCCAGCAGTTGGGGCGGAGGGGAAAAACTGTTTTTT
TRBV20-1	12	TRBJ1-3	few	-	CSATSSGNTIYF	TGCAGTGCTACTAGCTCTGGAAACACCATATATTTT
TRBV7-2	14	TRBJ2-1	many	-	CASSLRTMGGEQFF	TGTGCCAGCAGCTTAAGGACGATGGGCGGTGAGCAGTTCTTC
TRBV3-1	14	TRBJ1-1	many	-	CASSSFQRNTEAFF	TGTGCCAGCAGTTCTTTCCAGCGGAACACTGAAGCTTTCTTT
TRBV30	13	TRBJ1-1	many	TRBD1	CAWSGTVNTEAFF	TGTGCCTGGAGCGGGACAGTGAACACTGAAGCTTTCTTT
TRBV7-2	18	TRBJ2-1	-	TRBD1	CASSSSPVGTGDYNEQFF	TGTGCCAGCAGCTCATCCCCGGTAGGGACAGGGGACTACAATGAGCAGTTCTTC
TRBV10-3	12	TRBJ2-7	many	-	CAISKDSYEQYF	TGTGCCATCAGTAAGGACAGTTACGAGCAGTACTTC
TRBV7-3	12	TRBJ2-1	-	-	CASSLERGVQFF	TGTGCCAGCAGCTTAGAAAGGGGGGTGCAGTTCTTC
TRBV29-1	14	TRBJ2-1	many	-	CSALGGAGVNEQFF	TGCAGCGCCCTGGGGGGGGCCGGCGTCAATGAGCAGTTCTTC
TRBV7-9	17	TRBJ2-1	-	TRBD2	CASSPTSGRASYNEQFF	TGTGCCAGCAGCCCAACTAGCGGGAGGGCCTCCTACAATGAGCAGTTCTTC
TRBV11-2	14	TRBJ2-7	medium-sized	-	CASTQTARHYEQYF	TGTGCCAGCACCCAGACAGCAAGACACTACGAGCAGTACTTC
TRBV27	14	TRBJ2-7	-	-	CASSLRTREWEQYF	TGTGCCAGCAGTCTAAGAACTAGGGAGTGGGAGCAGTACTTC
TRBV7-2	15	TRBJ2-7	-	TRBD2	CASSPIGSGSREQYF	TGTGCCAGCAGCCCGATTGGTAGCGGGAGCCGCGAGCAGTACTTC
TRBV25-1	16	TRBJ1-5	many	-	CASSEPDGKHNQPQHF	TGTGCCAGCAGTGAGCCAGACGGGAAACACAATCAGCCCCAGCATTTT
TRBV7-4	16	TRBJ2-3	-	TRBD2	CASSLGLAGPTDTQYF	TGTGCCAGCAGCTTAGGACTAGCGGGCCCCACAGATACGCAGTATTTT
TRBV4-1	15	TRBJ1-2	-	-	CASSQRDGTNYGYTF	TGCGCCAGCAGCCAACGGGACGGAACTAACTATGGCTACACCTTC
TRBV3-1	16	TRBJ2-3	many	TRBD2	CASSQLAGGYTDTQYF	TGTGCCAGCAGCCAGCTAGCGGGGGGTTACACAGATACGCAGTATTTT
TRBV30	14	TRBJ2-4	few	-	CAWSVKGAGNIQYF	TGTGCCTGGAGTGTAAAGGGGGCGGGGAACATTCAGTACTTC
TRBV5-1	14	TRBJ2-7	many	-	CASSYGPPLGEQYF	TGCGCCAGCAGCTATGGGCCCCCGTTGGGCGAGCAGTACTTC
TRBV11-2	16	TRBJ2-1	-	TRBD2	CASSFYGRARDNEQFF	TGTGCCAGCAGTTTTTACGGGAGGGCCCGGGACAATGAGCAGTTCTTC
TRBV28	12	TRBJ1-5	few	TRBD1	CASTEGARPQHF	TGTGCCAGCACCGAGGGGGCGCGGCCCCAGCATTTT
TRBV6-2/TRBV6-3	12	TRBJ2-1	-	TRBD1	CASRIHRGDQFF	TGTGCCAGCAGAATCCACAGGGGTGACCAGTTCTTC
TRBV5-1	15	TRBJ1-6	few	TRBD1	CASSRDRVRNSPLHF	TGCGCCAGCAGCCGTGACAGGGTGAGAAATTCACCCCTCCACTTT
TRBV10-2	13	TRBJ2-5	-	TRBD2	CASRTSYQETQYF	TGCGCCAGCAGGACTAGCTACCAAGAGACCCAGTACTTC
TRBV28	16	TRBJ2-7	few	TRBD1	CASTTKVGTGPYEQYF	TGTGCCAGCACTACGAAAGTTGGGACAGGGCCCTACGAGCAGTACTTC
TRBV20-1	16	TRBJ2-1	-	TRBD1	CSARDTGTGVVNEQFF	TGCAGTGCTAGAGATACGGGGACAGGGGTTGTCAATGAGCAGTTCTTC
TRBV3-1	15	TRBJ2-5	many	TRBD1	CASSRGTGWQETQYF	TGTGCCAGCAGCCGCGGGACAGGGTGGCAAGAGACCCAGTACTTC
TRBV18	16	TRBJ2-1	-	TRBD1	CASSPRQGVGFNEQFF	TGTGCCAGCTCACCCCGACAGGGAGTGGGCTTCAATGAGCAGTTCTTC